The rows below give T cell receptor beta chains drawn from one sample of a study of OX40 agonist ivuxolimab in advanced cancers. Here immunoSEQ multiplex PCR was the method, and the copy in TCRdb shows in-frame clones only, minus some. The table has roughly 90,000 clones, 87% seen once; the top ten hold approximately 1.5%. Sequenced material: CD4+ or CD8+ T cells sorted from blood, taken in a trial of the OX40 agonist ivuxolimab. The receptors were sampled from an adult with an advanced solid tumor such as melanoma, head and neck, liver or kidney cancer. The CDR3 runs from the conserved cysteine through the conserved F or W. Each record gives: CDR3 protein, V gene, J gene.

CDR3: CAWTLAGGGELFF
V: TRBV30
J: TRBJ2-2

CDR3: CASSRDRPYEQYF
V: TRBV7-9
J: TRBJ2-7

CDR3: CASSGTGLGSEKLFF
V: TRBV2
J: TRBJ1-4

CDR3: CASSDWGLAVWAQYF
V: TRBV2
J: TRBJ2-3

CDR3: CASSPNRARAGELFF
V: TRBV18
J: TRBJ2-2

CDR3: CASSLWGRASSYNEQFF
V: TRBV5-8
J: TRBJ2-1

CDR3: CASSLASRNTEAFF
V: TRBV7-9
J: TRBJ1-1

CDR3: CASSAPGQGANQPQHF
V: TRBV7-8
J: TRBJ1-5

CDR3: CASSLGQGPYNEQFF
V: TRBV7-2
J: TRBJ2-1

CDR3: CASNPRGTNTGELFF
V: TRBV6-1
J: TRBJ2-2

CDR3: CASSRGRRDEKLFF
V: TRBV19
J: TRBJ1-4

CDR3: CASSEVAPSYNEQFF
V: TRBV6-1
J: TRBJ2-1

CDR3: CASSPGWGSETQYF
V: TRBV18
J: TRBJ2-5

CDR3: CASSQGVGAINQPQHF
V: TRBV4-1
J: TRBJ1-5

CDR3: CASSAFSSTDTQYF
V: TRBV5-1
J: TRBJ2-3

CDR3: CASSPLGYNEQFF
V: TRBV7-3
J: TRBJ2-1

CDR3: CASTMTRSGNTIYF
V: TRBV11-2
J: TRBJ1-3

CDR3: CASSLGLATRGTQYF
V: TRBV27
J: TRBJ2-3

CDR3: CASSVGQDQDEAFF
V: TRBV9
J: TRBJ1-1

CDR3: CAWSLLTGLNTEAFF
V: TRBV30
J: TRBJ1-1

CDR3: CASAEAGAFKYEQYF
V: TRBV5-1
J: TRBJ2-7

CDR3: CASSTWTANEQFF
V: TRBV7-6
J: TRBJ2-1

CDR3: CASSLEGALGYTF
V: TRBV7-2
J: TRBJ1-2

CDR3: CASSVGGNNNEQFF
V: TRBV9
J: TRBJ2-1

CDR3: CASSYLRQPNEKLFF
V: TRBV11-2
J: TRBJ1-4

CDR3: CASSFGARGFQETQYF
V: TRBV27
J: TRBJ2-5

CDR3: CASSFDRVDTQYF
V: TRBV5-1
J: TRBJ2-3

CDR3: CASSSRQGGRETQYF
V: TRBV28
J: TRBJ2-5

CDR3: CASLGQGFGSNQPQHF
V: TRBV28
J: TRBJ1-5

CDR3: CASSLNRDNEQFF
V: TRBV7-8
J: TRBJ2-1

CDR3: CASSTNRDGYEQYF
V: TRBV7-8
J: TRBJ2-7